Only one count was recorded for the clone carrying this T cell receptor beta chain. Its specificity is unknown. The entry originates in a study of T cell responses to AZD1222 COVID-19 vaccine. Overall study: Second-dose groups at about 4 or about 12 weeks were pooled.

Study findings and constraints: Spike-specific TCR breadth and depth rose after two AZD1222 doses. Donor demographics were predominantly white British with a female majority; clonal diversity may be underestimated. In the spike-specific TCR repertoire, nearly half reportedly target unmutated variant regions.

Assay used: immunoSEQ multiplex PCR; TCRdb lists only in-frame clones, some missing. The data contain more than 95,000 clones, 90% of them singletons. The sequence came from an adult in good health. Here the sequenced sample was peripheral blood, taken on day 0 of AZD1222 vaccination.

CDR3 in DNA: TGTGCCAGCAGTGAATTCGACAGGGGGACAGATACGCAGTATTTT. This translates into CASSEFDRGTDTQYF. The chain links TRBV6-1 to TRBJ2-3, with 9 bases matching TRBD1. The V gene's germline CDR1 is MNHNS and CDR2 SASEGT. The CDR3 loop spans 15 amino acids. Trimming at V came to 2 bases and at J to 3 bases, leaving 3 bases not matched to a gene.